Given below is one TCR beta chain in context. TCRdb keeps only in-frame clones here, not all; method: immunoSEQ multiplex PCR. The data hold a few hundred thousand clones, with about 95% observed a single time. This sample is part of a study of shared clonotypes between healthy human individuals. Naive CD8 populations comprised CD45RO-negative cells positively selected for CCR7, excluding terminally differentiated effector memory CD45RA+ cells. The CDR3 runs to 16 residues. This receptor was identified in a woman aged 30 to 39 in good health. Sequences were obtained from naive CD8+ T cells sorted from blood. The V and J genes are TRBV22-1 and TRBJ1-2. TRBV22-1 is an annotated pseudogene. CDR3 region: CPGRLPRARKTYGYTF. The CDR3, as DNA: TGTCCTGGGAGATTGCCCAGAGCGAGAAAGACCTATGGCTACACCTTC.